In this sample, the clone carrying this TCR beta chain turned up once. Some clones are missing from TCRdb's copy, which holds only in-frame ones; the method was immunoSEQ multiplex PCR. The table includes 35,000 or so clones, approximately 90% detected once. The CDR3 covers 17 residues. Losses at the gene ends were 4 bases for V and 9 bases for J; bases not matched to a gene: 15. Looked up from germline, CDR1 is SGHNT and CDR2 is YYREEE (reference sequence). This specimen comes from a study of T cell changes during pregnancy in multiple sclerosis. The source of this sequence is a female donor with multiple sclerosis, enrolled in a pregnancy study. V gene TRBV5-4 combines with J gene TRBJ2-1, with 11 bases that match TRBD1. This material consisted of CD4+ T cells from peripheral blood mononuclear cells, taken after pregnancy. The CDR3 sequence: CASSPTSGQGARLEQFF. CDR3 in DNA: TGTGCCAGCAGCCCAACGAGCGGACAGGGGGCGCGTCTTGAGCAGTTCTTC. The entire variable domain, with the rest obtained from reference TRBV5-4 and TRBJ2-1, is as follows: ETGVTQSPTHLIKTRGQQVTLRCSSQSGHNTVSWYQQALGQGPQFIFQYYREEENGRGNFPPRFSGLQFPNYSSELNVNALELDDSALYLCASSPTSGQGARLEQFFGPGTRLTVL.